This T cell receptor (beta chain) was recovered during a study of shared clonotypes between healthy human individuals. Germline CDR1 SGHRS, CDR2 YFSETQ. The CDR3 sequence is 13 residues long. V was cut by 0 bases and J by 5 bases, with 8 bases left in between. Data came from immunoSEQ multiplex PCR; TCRdb stores just in-frame clones and leaves some out. This sample has roughly 2,500,000 clones; over 85% occur once, and the top ten carry approximately 0.35%. This clone was observed a single time. The sample carries other DNA sequences with the same CDR3. This TCR came from a man between 18 and 35 years old in good health. Some clones in this sample may be carry-over from other donors' samples. Sequencing used naive CD4+ T cells from PBMCs. Sample subset: CD45RA+ positively selected. V usage is TRBV5-1 and J usage is TRBJ1-1; TRBD1 might be the D (5 bases). The CDR3 DNA reads as TGCGCCAGCAGCTTGGACCAGGGAACTGAAGCTTTCTTT. Encoded protein: CASSLDQGTEAFF.